This passage covers 24 T cell receptor beta chains from one sample sequenced in a study of T-cell reconstitution after alpha-beta-depleted transplantation in children. Construction of the TCRbeta library involved unique molecular identifiers. Each CDR3 protein gets one entry after TCRdb re-called the PCR reads with MiXCR. The sample lists around 200,000 distinct CDR3 sequences, roughly a sixth occurring once. Specimen: PBMCs, mostly from graft donor cells, collected 360 days after TCRalphabeta/CD19-depleted stem cell transplant. These receptors came from a male patient between 2 and 10 years old who had a stem cell transplant for acute lymphoblastic leukemia, so the T cells may come from the graft donor.

This clonotype has more than one count but fewer than ten. This chain links TRBV10-3 with TRBJ2-3; D possibly corresponds to TRBD2 (5 bases). The V and J ends lost 4 bases and 5 bases respectively, with 40 bases between them. Germline V gives CDR1 ENHRY, CDR2 SYGVKD. The CDR3 is 23 amino acids. The CDR3 DNA reads as TGTGCCATCAGTGTTGATACTCCTCGGCCTAATGAAGAGGGCACATTGGGCGGAGATACGCAGTATTTT. Translation: CAISVDTPRPNEEGTLGGDTQYF.

This clonotype has just a few counts. V gene TRBV27 combines with J gene TRBJ2-7, with D maybe TRBD1 (5 bases). Germline V gene data show CDR1 as MNHEY and CDR2 as SMNVEV (reference sequence). Trimming took 0 bases from V and 2 from J, leaving 14 bases between them. The CDR3 runs to 16 residues. The CDR3 loop reads CASSLSQGSVTYEQYF. DNA for the CDR3: TGTGCCAGCAGTTTATCGCAGGGAAGCGTAACCTACGAGCAGTACTTC.

V gene TRBV4-1 combines with J gene TRBJ2-5; D perhaps matches TRBD1 (6 bases). Germline loops: CDR1 MGHRA, CDR2 YSYEKL. The CDR3 sequence is 12 residues long. V gave up 11 bases and J gave up 2 bases, with 12 bases separating them. For the CDR3, the DNA is TGCGCCGCAGGGGCCGCACAAGAGACCCAGTACTTC. The encoded protein is CAAGAAQETQYF.

This chain joins TRBV18 and TRBJ2-7, with 9 bases identical to TRBD1. From germline, CDR1 is KGHSH and CDR2 LQKENI. The V gene end was trimmed by 2 bases and the J gene end by 2 bases; junction bases not matched to a gene: 1. This CDR3 is built from 14 residues. The CDR3 here is CASSPTGGTYEQYF. CDR3 bases: TGTGCCAGCTCACCAACAGGGGGCACCTACGAGCAGTACTTC. The variable domain in full, with the rest retrieved from reference TRBV18 and TRBJ2-7, is NAGVMQNPRHLVRRRGQEARLRCSPMKGHSHVYWYRQLPEEGLKFMVYLQKENIIDESGMPKERFSAEFPKEGPSILRIQQVVRGDSAAYFCASSPTGGTYEQYFGPGTRLTVT.

This chain connects TRBV3-1 to TRBJ2-7, with 7 positions matching TRBD1. CDR3 size: 15 residues. The junction had 7 bases not matched to a gene; V was cut back by 2 bases and J by 3 bases. From germline, CDR1 is LGHDT and CDR2 YNNKEL (reference sequence). The CDR3 here is CASSQQGTAIYEQYF. CDR3 nucleotides: TGTGCCAGCAGCCAACAAGGGACAGCAATCTACGAGCAGTACTTC.

About this clonotype itself: One end of the junction fails to match germline, which may point to a read error. J is TRBJ1-1 and V is TRBV5-8; the D is unclear. CDR3 length: 11 amino acids. Germline V gene sequence: CDR1 SGHTS, CDR2 YDEGEE. CDR3 DNA sequence: TGTGCCAACAGCCCTATGGATCAAGCTTTCTTT. It translates to CANSPMDQAFF.

There are a few counts of this clonotype. V usage is TRBV9 and J usage is TRBJ2-2, with D perhaps matching TRBD1 (5 bases). Per the germline V gene, CDR1 is SGDLS and CDR2 is YYNGEE. The V end lost 1 base, the J end lost 5 bases, and 12 bases lay between the germline ends. This CDR3 is 15 amino acids long. CDR3 DNA sequence: TGTGCCAGCAGCGTAAGTGCAGGGATGACCGGGGAGCTGTTTTTT. As protein: CASSVSAGMTGELFF. Combining the CDR3 with reference TRBV9 and TRBJ2-2 gives the whole variable domain DSGVTQTPKHLITATGQRVTLRCSPRSGDLSVYWYQQSLDQGLQFLIQYYNGEERAKGNILERFSAQQFPDLHSELNLSSLELGDSALYFCASSVSAGMTGELFFGEGSRLTVL.

This chain uses TRBV10-3 with TRBJ1-2, with D uncertain. CDR3 length: 15 amino acids. V was shortened by 0 bases and J by 4 bases, with 12 bases between the two germline ends. Germline-derived CDR1 and CDR2 are ENHRY and SYGVKD. The CDR3 sequence: CAISESAGMGYGYTF. CDR3 coding DNA: TGTGCCATCAGTGAGTCAGCAGGAATGGGCTATGGCTACACCTTC.

This clonotype has at least ten counts. The V call is TRBV5-5, the J call TRBJ2-2; no reliable D call. The CDR3 is 14 residues long. Trimming took 1 base from V and 6 from J, leaving 10 bases between them. Germline V gene data show CDR1 as SGHKS and CDR2 as YYEKEE (reference sequence). CDR3 in amino acids: CASSLFASPGELFF. In DNA form, the CDR3 reads TGTGCCAGCAGCTTGTTTGCATCTCCCGGGGAGCTGTTTTTT.

This clonotype has only one observation. V is TRBV3-1 and J is TRBJ2-6; D possibly corresponds to TRBD2 (6 bases). In germline, CDR1 is LGHDT, CDR2 YNNKEL (reference sequence). Trimming removed 6 bases at V and 0 bases at J, with 21 bases between. The CDR3 loop spans 19 amino acids. CDR3 protein: CASSPLVGLQGSGANVLTF. CDR3 DNA sequence: TGTGCCAGCAGTCCTTTAGTGGGACTTCAGGGCTCTGGGGCCAACGTCCTGACTTTC. Filled out from reference TRBV3-1 and TRBJ2-6, the complete variable domain reads DTAVSQTPKYLVTQMGNDKSIKCEQNLGHDTMYWYKQDSKKFLKIMFSYNNKELIINETVPNRFSPKSPDKAHLNLHINSLELGDSAVYFCASSPLVGLQGSGANVLTFGAGSRLTVL.

The chain couples TRBV9 to TRBJ1-2; 7 bases line up with TRBD1. Germline values: CDR1 SGDLS, CDR2 YYNGEE. The CDR3 is 14 amino acids. Unmatched junction bases numbered 6, after V lost 3 bases and J lost 4 bases. CDR3 region: CASSGWDSPYGYTF. DNA of the CDR3: TGTGCCAGCAGCGGCTGGGACAGTCCCTATGGCTACACCTTC.

This clonotype has a handful of counts. The chain combines TRBV29-1 with TRBJ2-7, with a weak D call TRBD1 (6 bases). Deletions cut 4 bases from V and 2 bases from J, with 18 bases between. The CDR3 has 15 residues. Germline V gene lookup returns CDR1 SQVTM and CDR2 ANQGSEA. The CDR3 is CSVGGFQGSPYEQYF. The DNA for the CDR3 is TGCAGCGTTGGGGGTTTTCAGGGGTCCCCCTACGAGCAGTACTTC.

This clonotype has ten or more counts. The chain has TRBV4-3 and TRBJ2-2; TRBD1 might be the D (5 bases). The CDR3 runs to 15 residues. Germline loops: CDR1 LGHNA, CDR2 YSLEER. V shed 3 bases and J shed 8 bases, with 16 bases lying between them. CDR3: CASSHQQDPGGELFF. CDR3 nucleotides: TGCGCCAGCAGCCACCAACAGGACCCTGGGGGGGAGCTGTTTTTT.

This clonotype was found a few times. The chain recombines TRBV29-1 with TRBJ1-1; D gene unclear. CDR1 SQVTM and CDR2 ANQGSEA come from the germline V gene. Trimming stripped 6 bases from V and 3 bases from J, with 23 bases between. The CDR3 sequence is 16 residues long. The chain's CDR3 is CSVGPTLRGWDTEAFF. The DNA of the CDR3 is TGCAGCGTCGGACCTACCTTAAGAGGATGGGACACTGAAGCTTTCTTT.

J is TRBJ2-1 and V is TRBV18; 7 bases are a match to TRBD1. The V gene end was trimmed by 2 bases and the J gene end by 15 bases; junction bases not matched to a gene: 7. This CDR3 has 12 amino acids. Germline assignment: CDR1 KGHSH and CDR2 LQKENI. Written as DNA, the CDR3 is TGTGCCAGCTCACCAGGTGGGACAGTAACGTTCTTC. Translation gives CASSPGGTVTFF.

The chain carries TRBV20-1 and TRBJ1-1; TRBD1 agrees at 7 bases. Per the germline V gene, CDR1 is DFQATT and CDR2 is SNEGSKA (reference sequence). This CDR3 region has 15 residues. V shed 0 bases, J shed 1 base, and the junction held 5 bases outside the gene matches. CDR3 in DNA: TGCAGTGCTAGAGATCACTGGACAGGGAACACTGAAGCTTTCTTT. It codes for CSARDHWTGNTEAFF.

The chain recombines TRBV12-2 with TRBJ2-7; the D call of TRBD1 is as the table states it, not checked on the DNA. TRBV12-2 constitutes a pseudogene. The CDR3 is 15 amino acids. CDR3 sequence (DNA): TGTGCAAGTCGCTTAGCCCTTCTGACAGGGAACGAGCAGTACTTC. Translated, it gives CASRLALLTGNEQYF.

The J gene is TRBJ2-7, the V gene TRBV7-3; D might be TRBD2 (5 bases). Germline V gene lookup returns CDR1 SGHTA and CDR2 FQGTGA. The V end was cut by 5 bases, the J end by 6 bases, with 14 bases between. This CDR3 comprises 13 residues. The CDR3 loop reads CASSPREKGEQYF. CDR3 coding DNA: TGTGCCAGCAGCCCCCGGGAAAAGGGCGAGCAGTACTTC.

Only a few counts were recorded for this clonotype. The chain couples TRBV2 to TRBJ2-7, with D tentatively TRBD2 (5 bases). The V end lost 3 bases, the J end lost 3 bases, and 12 bases lay between the germline ends. CDR1 and CDR2 (germline): SNHLY, FYNNEI. CDR3 length: 14 amino acids. CDR3 coding DNA: TGTGCCAGCAGTGAGGAAGCGGTGAGCTACGAGCAGTACTTC. It codes for CASSEEAVSYEQYF.

The sample holds many counts of this clonotype. The genes are TRBV20-1 and TRBJ2-4; TRBD1 is a possible D gene (5 bases). This CDR3 region has 14 residues. The V end was cut by 4 bases, the J end by 0 bases, with 10 bases between. Germline values: CDR1 DFQATT, CDR2 SNEGSKA (reference sequence). The CDR3 DNA reads as TGCAGTGCTACAGTGACAGTAGCCAAAAACATTCAGTACTTC. Translating gives CSATVTVAKNIQYF.

The rearrangement links TRBV20-1 to TRBJ2-1; TRBD2 might be the D (5 bases). The germline CDR1 and CDR2 sequences are DFQATT and SNEGSKA (reference sequence). The CDR3 is made up of 16 amino acids. V shed 3 bases and J shed 0 bases, with 15 bases lying between them. CDR3 sequence: CSASTRHLRSYNEQFF. CDR3 DNA sequence: TGCAGTGCTAGTACTAGGCATCTTCGCTCCTACAATGAGCAGTTCTTC.

The rearrangement links TRBV13 to TRBJ2-1, with TRBD1 identical over 9 bases. The CDR3 runs to 17 residues. The V and J ends lost 0 bases and 6 bases, in that order; junction bases with no gene match: 9. Germline lookup yields CDR1 PRHDT and CDR2 FYEKMQ (reference sequence). CDR3 nucleotide sequence: TGTGCCAGCAGCTTAGGCCTAACAGGGGGCTGGTCCAATGAGCAGTTCTTC. Its protein is CASSLGLTGGWSNEQFF.

The chain is built from TRBV20-1 and TRBJ2-2, with 9 bases identical to TRBD1. Germline V gives CDR1 DFQATT, CDR2 SNEGSKA (reference sequence). V dropped 0 bases and J dropped 3; count of bases not matched to a gene: 14. The length of the CDR3 is 19 residues. CDR3 DNA: TGCAGTGCTAGAGATCTCGCCACGCCGACAGGGGGATACACCGGGGAGCTGTTTTTT. Its translation is CSARDLATPTGGYTGELFF.

This clonotype was counted between two and nine times. V usage is TRBV28 and J usage is TRBJ2-7; no firm D call. CDR1 and CDR2 from the germline V gene are MDHEN and SYDVKM. V lost 2 bases and J 3 bases, leaving 11 bases between the germline ends. The CDR3 spans 14 residues. The CDR3 DNA follows: TGTGCCAGCAGTTTACCCCTTATGGGCTACGAGCAGTACTTC. It encodes CASSLPLMGYEQYF.